This entry is about one TCR beta chain. This clonotype was found many times. Its antigen is unknown. The sample holds no much larger clone one base away, and base qualities are not on file. This record comes from a study of identical twins (dated by TCRdb to between 2015 and 2016). With regard to the full study: To test whether fetal clonotypes persist, the study used deep sequencing on TCR alpha and beta repertoires from monozygotic twins, unrelated adults of various ages, and cord blood. Replicate twin experiments were performed at different times using different library preparation protocols to rule out contamination.

The library was built by means of 5' RACE. Sequencing was carried out with an Illumina HiSeq 2000. A universal primer binding site was added through template switching, and the final cDNA carried a unique molecular identifier so that TCR cDNA molecules could be counted accurately. Specific primers in the conserved constant-segment region were used to synthesize first-strand cDNA for the TCR alpha and beta chains. Each cDNA library was double barcoded, with a SMART-Mk sample barcode plus Illumina barcodes, to control for contamination. TruSeq adapter sequences, together with Illumina sample barcodes, were added in two successive PCR steps. Sequencing of the TCR alpha and beta cDNA libraries was done on the Illumina HiSeq platform using custom primers. The study's own analysis went as follows. MiGEC was used to process raw reads and extract unique molecular identifiers, and MiXCR was used to find CDR3 positions. Recombination models were inferred per individual with the repgenHMM and IGoR tools using an EM algorithm. The tcR package in R was used for shared clonotype analysis, with sharing normalized by the product of cloneset sizes. To study raw recombination free of thymic and clonal selection effects, out-of-frame nonproductive sequences were analyzed. The public reads were reanalyzed by TCRdb: fastp trimming at Q25, MiXCR alignment, in-frame beta chains only. Each entry merges the rows of one CDR3 protein and shows their most common DNA and genes. TCRdb, not the authors, supplied the V and J calls. This sample comprises around 160,000 distinct CDR3 sequences, around 3.5% of them detected only once. The ten largest clones take up 7% to 10% of the sample.

What the work shows at the level of the full study, not this receptor alone: Recombination models systematically underestimated out-of-frame TCR alpha sharing in monozygotic twins but agreed with sharing between unrelated individuals. A weaker excess of twin sharing was found in beta out-of-frame sequences because the signal-to-noise ratio was lowered by fewer shared sequences. Zero-insertion analyses could be partly confounded by invariant T cells such as MAIT and iNKT, although diverse VJ usage argued against such confounding for most clonotypes. Abundant cord blood beta clonotypes had fewer insertions, young adult naive repertoires showed a similar but weaker trend, and memory repertoires showed no such trend. Because the same donors could not be followed over many years, the conclusions relied on cross-sectional statistical analysis. Compared with coincidental sharing between unrelated individuals, an excess of low generation-probability sequences was observed among out-of-frame TCR alpha sequences shared between twins.

From V the trimming removes 6 bases and from J it removes 5 bases, while the gene matches leave 5 bases of the junction unaccounted for. CDR1 is given as DFQATT and CDR2 as SNEGSKA, both from the germline V gene (reference sequence). Including the terminal cysteine and phenylalanine, the CDR3 comprises 12 residues. Solely the CDR3 DNA is kept, with 36 bases framed from the first base. All donors were healthy Caucasians. Miltenyi CD45RO+ enrichment and human naive T-cell isolation kits were used to isolate memory (CD45RO+) and naive T cells from PBMC. The chain joins TRBV20-1 to TRBJ1-1; TRBD1 fits 8 bases in the junction. The sample taken for sequencing was memory T cells sorted from blood. The sample's cell subset or site, from its label and the paper: CD45RO+ enriched T cells. The TCR comes from a man aged 18-30 years in good health. The sequence in DNA is TGCAGTGCCCCCAGGGGGCTTACTGAAGCTTTCTTT. The resulting protein is CSAPRGLTEAFF.